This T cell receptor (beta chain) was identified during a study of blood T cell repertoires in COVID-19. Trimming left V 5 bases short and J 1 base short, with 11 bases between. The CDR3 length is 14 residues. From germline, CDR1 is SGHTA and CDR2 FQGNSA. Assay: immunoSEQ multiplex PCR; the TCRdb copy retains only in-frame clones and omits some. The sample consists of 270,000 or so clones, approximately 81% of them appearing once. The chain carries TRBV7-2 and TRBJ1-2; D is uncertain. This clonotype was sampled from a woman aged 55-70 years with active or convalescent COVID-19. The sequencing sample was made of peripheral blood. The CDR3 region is CASSPPPVNYGYTF. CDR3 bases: TGTGCCAGCAGCCCCCCTCCTGTTAACTATGGCTACACCTTC. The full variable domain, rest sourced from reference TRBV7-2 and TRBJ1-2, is GAGVSQSPSNKVTEKGKDVELRCDPISGHTALYWYRQSLGQGLEFLIYFQGNSAPDKSGLPSDRFSAERTGGSVSTLTIQRTQQEDSAVYLCASSPPPVNYGYTFGSGTRLTVV.